Shown below are 23 T cell receptor beta chains from a single sample sequenced in a study of neoadjuvant anti-PD-1 for oral cavity cancer (dated by TCRdb to about 2021). This specimen's time point label, per the study, means: after neoadjuvant nivolumab, at surgical resection. Receptor libraries were prepared by the immunoSEQ multiplex PCR assay. Held by TCRdb, this immuneACCESS table contains in-frame sequences only and omits some clones. Under half of the omission traces to an unresolved V gene where checked; the cause of the rest is unknown. The sample table contains about 39,000 clones; only one count was recorded for 65% to 80% of them. The leading ten clones occupy more than 4% of the sample. This specimen consisted of PBMCs, obtained after nivolumab (anti-PD-1) treatment. These receptors all stem from a person between 35 and 79 years old with oral cavity squamous cell carcinoma.

The V gene is TRBV20-1, the J gene TRBJ1-1, with D hard to call. The CDR3 consists of 11 residues. Trimming left V 6 bases short and J 13 bases short, with 18 bases between. Germline V gene sequence: CDR1 DFQATT, CDR2 SNEGSKA (reference sequence). The CDR3 here is CSAQRLGDDFF. The CDR3 bases are TGCAGTGCCCAACGATTAGGTGACGATTTCTTT.

V gene TRBV15 combines with J gene TRBJ1-6; no reliable D call. This CDR3 comprises 14 residues. CDR1 LNHNV and CDR2 YYDKDF come from the germline V gene (reference sequence). Trimming took 3 bases from V and 7 from J, leaving 10 bases between them. The CDR3 here is CATSSRVENSPLHF. The CDR3 coding sequence is TGTGCCACCAGCAGTCGAGTTGAAAATTCACCCCTCCACTTT.

The V and J genes are TRBV15 and TRBJ2-1; 9 bases align to TRBD2. This CDR3 is built from 15 residues. V lost 1 base and J lost 7; bases outside the gene matches: 5. Germline V gives CDR1 LNHNV, CDR2 YYDKDF (reference sequence). The DNA for the CDR3 is TGTGCCACCAGCAGAGGCGGTAGCGGGGGAAATGAGCAGTTCTTC. It encodes CATSRGGSGGNEQFF.

This chain joins TRBV19 and TRBJ2-7, with 15 bases lining up with TRBD2. This CDR3 region has 15 residues. Germline V gives CDR1 LNHDA, CDR2 SQIVND (reference sequence). V lost 5 bases, J lost 6 bases, and 5 bases stayed unmatched. The CDR3, as DNA: TGTGCCAGTAGTCCCCCGGGACTAGCGGGAGGCGAGCAGTACTTC. It specifies CASSPPGLAGGEQYF.

The chain is built from TRBV7-6 and TRBJ1-1, with TRBD1 as a possible D gene (6 bases). The CDR3 is made up of 16 amino acids. Germline CDR1 and CDR2: SGHVS and FNYEAQ. V gave up 7 bases and J gave up 7 bases, with 25 bases separating them. In DNA, the CDR3 is TGTGCCAGCATCTCAGGGGTGGATATCTCACAGGGTGAAGCTTTCTTT. Translation gives CASISGVDISQGEAFF.

The chain recombines TRBV7-9 with TRBJ1-6, with 10 nucleotides matching TRBD1. V lost 5 bases, J lost 7 bases, and 2 bases stayed unmatched. The germline gives CDR1 SEHNR, CDR2 FQNEAQ (reference sequence). The CDR3 has 14 residues. The CDR3 sequence is CASSGTGANSPLHF. CDR3 sequence (DNA): TGTGCCAGCAGCGGGACAGGGGCAAATTCACCCCTCCACTTT.

The chain employs TRBV7-9 and TRBJ2-7; 7 nucleotides line up with TRBD1. There are 14 residues in the CDR3. The V and J ends lost 0 bases and 7 bases, in that order; junction bases with no gene match: 6. Germline lookup yields CDR1 SEHNR and CDR2 FQNEAQ (reference sequence). DNA for the CDR3: TGTGCCAGCAGCTTAGCAGGGACAGCGCGAGAGCAGTACTTC. This translates into CASSLAGTAREQYF.

V is TRBV15 and J is TRBJ2-7; no definite D call. Per the germline V gene, CDR1 is LNHNV and CDR2 is YYDKDF (reference sequence). The CDR3 totals 14 residues. V lost 1 base and J 3 bases, leaving 10 bases between the germline ends. The CDR3 sequence: CATSRAGPNYEQYF. The CDR3 nucleotides are TGTGCCACCAGCAGAGCCGGACCCAACTACGAGCAGTACTTC.

The CDR3 here is CASSEGQTNEAFF. CDR3 nucleotide sequence: TGTGCCAGCAGTGAGGGACAGACGAATGAAGCTTTCTTT. V usage is TRBV2 and J usage is TRBJ1-1; 7 bases are shared with TRBD1. Germline assignment: CDR1 SNHLY and CDR2 FYNNEI. The CDR3 is 13 residues long. J lost 7 bases, V lost 3 bases, and 5 bases had no gene match.

V gene TRBV18 combines with J gene TRBJ1-1; 10 bases are a match to TRBD1. V shed 4 bases, J shed 3 bases, and the junction held 5 bases outside the gene matches. The length of the CDR3 is 15 residues. Germline CDR1 reads KGHSH; CDR2 reads LQKENI. The CDR3 nucleotides read TGTGCCAGCTCACTGGACAGGGGGGGTGACACTGAAGCTTTCTTT. Protein: CASSLDRGGDTEAFF.

This clone appeared once. The V and J genes are TRBV6-1 and TRBJ2-7, with D perhaps given as TRBD1 or TRBD2 (5 bases each). The CDR3 loop spans 13 amino acids. Trimming took off 4 bases at V and 9 bases at J, with 16 bases between the two ends. Germline lookup yields CDR1 MNHNS and CDR2 SASEGT. Here the CDR3 DNA reads TGTGCCAGCAGTGCCCGGGGCCAAGGCTGGCAGTACTTC. Its protein is CASSARGQGWQYF.

The gene calls are TRBV5-1 and TRBJ2-5, with D perhaps TRBD1 (5 bases). Germline V lookup: CDR1 SGHRS, CDR2 YFSETQ. V shed 0 bases and J shed 2 bases, with 14 bases lying between them. CDR3 length equals 16 residues. The CDR3 region has the DNA TGCGCCAGCAGCTTGGGTAAGACAGATTCTCAAGAGACCCAGTACTTC. This sequence encodes CASSLGKTDSQETQYF.

This chain's CDR3 is CASSLIRSYEQYF. CDR3 nucleotides: TGTGCCAGCAGCTTAATCAGATCCTACGAGCAGTACTTC. The gene calls are TRBV7-8 and TRBJ2-7; D remains unclear. CDR1 is SGHVS, CDR2 FQNEAQ, per germline. V dropped 2 bases and J dropped 1 base, with 6 bases sitting between them. CDR3 length equals 13 residues.

J is TRBJ2-1 and V is TRBV5-1; D is perhaps TRBD1 or TRBD2 (6 bases each). This CDR3 has 18 amino acids. Trimming removed 1 base from V and 3 bases from J, with 20 bases in between. The V gene's germline CDR1 is SGHRS and CDR2 YFSETQ. CDR3 sequence: CASSLQPGASVVYNEQFF. The DNA of the CDR3 is TGCGCCAGCAGCTTGCAGCCGGGGGCGTCAGTCGTCTACAATGAGCAGTTCTTC.

The chain joins TRBV29-1 to TRBJ2-1; 9 bases align to TRBD2. The CDR3 spans 13 residues. The V and J ends lost 5 bases and 8 bases, in that order; junction bases with no gene match: 7. CDR1 is SQVTM and CDR2 is ANQGSEA in the germline V gene. The CDR3 coding sequence is TGCAGCGTTCGTAGCGGGAGTAGGGATGAGCAGTTCTTC. This sequence encodes CSVRSGSRDEQFF.

CDR3: CASSLMTHNYGYTF. The CDR3, as DNA: TGTGCCAGCAGCTTGATGACTCATAACTATGGCTACACCTTC. The V and J genes are TRBV7-2 and TRBJ1-2; D uncertain. With 3 bases removed from V and 1 base from J, the gap between germline ends came to 9 bases. Looked up from germline, CDR1 is SGHTA and CDR2 is FQGNSA. This CDR3 has 14 amino acids.

This chain's CDR3 is CASSLLAGEETQYF. The CDR3 DNA reads as TGTGCCAGCAGCCTACTAGCGGGGGAAGAGACCCAGTACTTC. The chain employs TRBV14 and TRBJ2-5; TRBD2 matches 11 bases. Germline V lookup: CDR1 SGHDN, CDR2 FVKESK. This CDR3 is 14 amino acids long. Trimming removed 4 bases from V and 3 bases from J; junction bases left unmatched: 1.

This chain uses TRBV15 with TRBJ1-1; unclear D gene. V dropped 4 bases and J dropped 4 bases, with 16 bases sitting between them. This CDR3 is 15 amino acids long. Germline V lookup: CDR1 LNHNV, CDR2 YYDKDF (reference sequence). CDR3 bases: TGTGCCACCAGCACGCCGACTTGGCAAGTCACTGAAGCTTTCTTT. Encoded protein: CATSTPTWQVTEAFF.

The V and J genes are TRBV2 and TRBJ2-1, with D perhaps matching TRBD2 (6 bases). The germline CDR1 and CDR2 sequences are SNHLY and FYNNEI. V was trimmed by 11 bases and J by 9 bases, leaving 20 bases between them. The CDR3 spans 13 residues. CDR3 nucleotides: TGTGCCCGCGGCGTGGGACTGCGGGGTGAGCAGTTCTTC. Its translation is CARGVGLRGEQFF.

The chain recombines TRBV19 with TRBJ2-6; 14 positions agree with TRBD2. V shed 5 bases, J shed 0 bases, and the junction held 15 bases outside the gene matches. This CDR3 comprises 22 residues. Germline V gene data show CDR1 as LNHDA and CDR2 as SQIVND (reference sequence). CDR3 nucleotides: TGTGCCAGTAGTCTATCTAGGACTAGCGGGAGGCTGGATTACTCTGGGGCCAACGTCCTGACTTTC. Amino acids: CASSLSRTSGRLDYSGANVLTF.

DNA for the CDR3: TGTGCCAGCAGTAATCGGACAGGGGGAAATGAAAAACTGTTTTTT. Translation gives CASSNRTGGNEKLFF. The chain links TRBV5-4 to TRBJ1-4, with TRBD1 identical over 10 bases. V trimming: 5 bases; J trimming: 5 bases; junction bases outside the gene matches: 6. Germline-derived CDR1 and CDR2 are SGHNT and YYREEE (reference sequence). The CDR3 consists of 15 residues.

The chain carries TRBV18 and TRBJ2-3; D might be TRBD1 or TRBD2, each matching 5 bases. The CDR3 extends over 16 amino acids. Trimming pared 0 bases from V and 5 bases from J, leaving 15 bases between. Germline values: CDR1 KGHSH, CDR2 LQKENI. CDR3 loop: CASSPPGGSPGDTQYF. In DNA form, the CDR3 reads TGTGCCAGCTCACCACCTGGGGGTAGTCCGGGAGATACGCAGTATTTT.

The chain combines TRBV7-9 with TRBJ2-7; no clear D. Between the trimmed V and J ends, which lost 5 bases and 1 base, there was a span of 3 bases. CDR1 and CDR2 (germline): SEHNR, FQNEAQ (reference sequence). CDR3 length: 11 amino acids. Here the CDR3 reads CASSGSYEQYF. The CDR3 nucleotides read TGTGCCAGCAGCGGTTCCTACGAGCAGTACTTC.